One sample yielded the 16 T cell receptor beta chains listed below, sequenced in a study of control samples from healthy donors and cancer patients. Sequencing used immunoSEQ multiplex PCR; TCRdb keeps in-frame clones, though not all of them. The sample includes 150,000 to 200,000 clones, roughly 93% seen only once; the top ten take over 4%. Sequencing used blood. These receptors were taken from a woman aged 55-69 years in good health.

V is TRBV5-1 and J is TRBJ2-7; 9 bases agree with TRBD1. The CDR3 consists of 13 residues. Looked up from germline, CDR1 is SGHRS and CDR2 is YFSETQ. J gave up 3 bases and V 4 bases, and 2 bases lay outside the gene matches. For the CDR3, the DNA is TGCGCCAGCAGCCCGGACAGGGGCTACGAGCAGTACTTC. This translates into CASSPDRGYEQYF.

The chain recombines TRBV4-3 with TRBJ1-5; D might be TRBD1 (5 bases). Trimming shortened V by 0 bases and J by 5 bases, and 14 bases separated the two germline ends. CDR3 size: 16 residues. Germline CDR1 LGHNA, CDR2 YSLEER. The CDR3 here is CASSQDFRGSYQPQHF. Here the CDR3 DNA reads TGCGCCAGCAGCCAAGATTTCCGGGGGAGTTATCAGCCCCAGCATTTT.

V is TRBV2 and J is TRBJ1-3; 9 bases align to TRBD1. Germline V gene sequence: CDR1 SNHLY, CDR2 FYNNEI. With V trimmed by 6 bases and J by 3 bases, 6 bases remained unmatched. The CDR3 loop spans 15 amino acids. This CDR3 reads CASREQGAGGNTIYF. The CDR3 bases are TGTGCCAGCAGGGAACAGGGGGCCGGTGGAAACACCATATATTTT.

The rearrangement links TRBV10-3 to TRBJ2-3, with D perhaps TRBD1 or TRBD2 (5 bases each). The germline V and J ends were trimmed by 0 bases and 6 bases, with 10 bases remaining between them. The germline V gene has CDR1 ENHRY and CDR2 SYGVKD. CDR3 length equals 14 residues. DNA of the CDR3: TGTGCCATCAGTGAGTCCGGGGACGGGGATACGCAGTATTTT. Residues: CAISESGDGDTQYF.

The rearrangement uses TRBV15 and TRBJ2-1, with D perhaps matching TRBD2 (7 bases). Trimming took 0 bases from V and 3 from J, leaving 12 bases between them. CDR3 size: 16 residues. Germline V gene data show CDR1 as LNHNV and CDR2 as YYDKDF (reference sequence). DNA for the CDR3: TGTGCCACCAGCAGAGATTGGGGGGGGCTCTACAATGAGCAGTTCTTC. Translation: CATSRDWGGLYNEQFF.

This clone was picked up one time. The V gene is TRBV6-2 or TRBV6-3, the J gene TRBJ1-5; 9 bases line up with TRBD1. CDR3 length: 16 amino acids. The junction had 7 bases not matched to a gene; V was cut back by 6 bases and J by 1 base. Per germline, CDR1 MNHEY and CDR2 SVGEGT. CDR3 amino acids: CASSHRGRASNQPQHF. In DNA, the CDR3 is TGTGCCAGCAGCCACAGGGGGCGGGCGAGCAATCAGCCCCAGCATTTT.

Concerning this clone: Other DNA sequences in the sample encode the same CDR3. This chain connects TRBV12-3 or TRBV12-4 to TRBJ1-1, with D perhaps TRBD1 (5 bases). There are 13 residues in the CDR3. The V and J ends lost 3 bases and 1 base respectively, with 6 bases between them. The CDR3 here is CASSLTANTEAFF. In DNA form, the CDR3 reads TGTGCCAGCAGTTTGACAGCGAACACTGAAGCTTTCTTT.

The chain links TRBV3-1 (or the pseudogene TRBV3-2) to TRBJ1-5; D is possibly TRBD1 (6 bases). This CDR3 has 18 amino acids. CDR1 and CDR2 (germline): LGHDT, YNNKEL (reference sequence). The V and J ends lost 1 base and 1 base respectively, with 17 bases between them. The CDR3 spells CASSQVGGTGGSNQPQHF. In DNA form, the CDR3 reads TGTGCCAGCAGCCAAGTTGGGGGCACGGGGGGCAGCAATCAGCCCCAGCATTTT.

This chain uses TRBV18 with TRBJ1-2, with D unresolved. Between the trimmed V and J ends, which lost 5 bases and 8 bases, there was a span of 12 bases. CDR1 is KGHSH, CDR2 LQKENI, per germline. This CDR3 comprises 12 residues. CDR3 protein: CASSVDEYGYTF. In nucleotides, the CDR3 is TGTGCCAGCTCAGTCGACGAGTACGGCTACACCTTC.

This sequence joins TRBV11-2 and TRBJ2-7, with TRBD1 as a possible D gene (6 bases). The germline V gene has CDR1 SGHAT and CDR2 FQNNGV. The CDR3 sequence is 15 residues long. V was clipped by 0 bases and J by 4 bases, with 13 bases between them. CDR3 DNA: TGTGCCAGCAGCTTAGATCGGCAGGGGTGGTACGAGCAGTACTTC. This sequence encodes CASSLDRQGWYEQYF.

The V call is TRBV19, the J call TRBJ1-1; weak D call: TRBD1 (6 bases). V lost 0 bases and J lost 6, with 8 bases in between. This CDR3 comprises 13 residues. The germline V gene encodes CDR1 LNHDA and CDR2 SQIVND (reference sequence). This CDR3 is CASSIEGGAEAFF. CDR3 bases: TGTGCCAGTAGTATAGAAGGGGGTGCTGAAGCTTTCTTT. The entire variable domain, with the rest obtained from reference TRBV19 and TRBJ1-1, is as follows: DGGITQSPKYLFRKEGQNVTLSCEQNLNHDAMYWYRQDPGQGLRLIYYSQIVNDFQKGDIAEGYSVSREKKESFPLTVTSAQKNPTAFYLCASSIEGGAEAFFGQGTRLTVV.

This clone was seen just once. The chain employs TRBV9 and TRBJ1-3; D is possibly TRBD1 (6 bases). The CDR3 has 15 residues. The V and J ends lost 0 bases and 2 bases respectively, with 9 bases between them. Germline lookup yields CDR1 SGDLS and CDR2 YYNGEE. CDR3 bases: TGTGCCAGCAGCGTAGCGACAGGCCCTGGAAACACCATATATTTT. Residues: CASSVATGPGNTIYF.

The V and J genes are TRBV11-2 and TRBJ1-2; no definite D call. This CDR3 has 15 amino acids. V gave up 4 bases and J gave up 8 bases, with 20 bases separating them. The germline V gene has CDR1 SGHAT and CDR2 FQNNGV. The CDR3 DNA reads TGTGCCAGCAGCTCGGCCGGGATGATGTCGGGAGGCTACACCTTC. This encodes CASSSAGMMSGGYTF. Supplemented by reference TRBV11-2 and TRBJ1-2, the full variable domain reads EAGVAQSPRYKIIEKRQSVAFWCNPISGHATLYWYQQILGQGPKLLIQFQNNGVVDDSQLPKDRFSAERLKGVDSTLKIQPAKLEDSAVYLCASSSAGMMSGGYTFGSGTRLTVV.

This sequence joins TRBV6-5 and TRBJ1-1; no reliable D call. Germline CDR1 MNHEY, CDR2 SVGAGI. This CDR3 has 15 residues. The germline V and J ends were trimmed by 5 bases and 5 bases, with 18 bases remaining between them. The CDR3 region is CASSTRTRRITEAFF. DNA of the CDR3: TGTGCCAGCAGTACCCGGACCCGGCGGATTACTGAAGCTTTCTTT.

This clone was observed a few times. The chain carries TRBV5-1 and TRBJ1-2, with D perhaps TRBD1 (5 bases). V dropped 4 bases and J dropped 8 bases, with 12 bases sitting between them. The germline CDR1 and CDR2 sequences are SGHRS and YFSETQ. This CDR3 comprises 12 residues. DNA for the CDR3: TGCGCCAGCAGCGAGGTGGGGGGAGGCTACACCTTC. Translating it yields CASSEVGGGYTF.

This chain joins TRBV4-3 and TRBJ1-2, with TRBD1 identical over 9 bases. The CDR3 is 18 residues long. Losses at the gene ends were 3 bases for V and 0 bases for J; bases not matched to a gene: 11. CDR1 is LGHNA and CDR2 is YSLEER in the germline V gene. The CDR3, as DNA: TGCGCCAGCAGCCATGAACCGGGACAGGGAGGAACTAACTATGGCTACACCTTC. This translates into CASSHEPGQGGTNYGYTF.